Shown below are 3 T cell receptor beta chains from a single sample sequenced in a study of T cells after yellow fever vaccination. TCRdb re-analysed the 5' RACE reads in MiXCR, keeping a single row per CDR3 protein. The sample has some 390,000 distinct CDR3 sequences; under 20% are singletons. The sequencing used PBMCs, collected before the yellow fever booster vaccination. These receptor sequences come from a young man who received the YFV17D yellow fever vaccine.

This clonotype was seen a few times. The genes are TRBV15 and TRBJ2-1; tentatively, D is TRBD1 or TRBD2 (5 bases each). Germline CDR1 and CDR2: LNHNV and YYDKDF (reference sequence). Trimming cost V 3 bases and J 0 bases, with 9 bases left between them. The CDR3 is 15 amino acids. The CDR3 here is CATSRVGASYNEQFF. CDR3 nucleotides: TGTGCCACCAGCAGGGTCGGGGCCTCCTACAATGAGCAGTTCTTC.

The rearrangement joins TRBV5-6 to TRBJ1-2; D is ambiguous. Trimming shortened V by 4 bases and J by 8 bases, and 12 bases separated the two germline ends. The CDR3 is 12 amino acids. Germline V lookup: CDR1 SGHDT, CDR2 YYEEEE. The CDR3 is CASSPAHRGYTF. In nucleotides, the CDR3 is TGTGCCAGCAGCCCTGCCCACCGAGGCTACACCTTC.

This clonotype was counted between two and nine times. The chain carries TRBV11-2 and TRBJ1-4, with TRBD1 identical over 8 bases. The germline CDR1 and CDR2 sequences are SGHAT and FQNNGV. The trim removed 1 base at V and 0 bases at J, leaving 4 bases unmatched. This CDR3 contains 17 residues. CDR3 sequence: CASSLGRQGPTNEKLFF. CDR3 DNA sequence: TGTGCCAGCAGCTTAGGGAGACAGGGGCCAACTAATGAAAAACTGTTTTTT.